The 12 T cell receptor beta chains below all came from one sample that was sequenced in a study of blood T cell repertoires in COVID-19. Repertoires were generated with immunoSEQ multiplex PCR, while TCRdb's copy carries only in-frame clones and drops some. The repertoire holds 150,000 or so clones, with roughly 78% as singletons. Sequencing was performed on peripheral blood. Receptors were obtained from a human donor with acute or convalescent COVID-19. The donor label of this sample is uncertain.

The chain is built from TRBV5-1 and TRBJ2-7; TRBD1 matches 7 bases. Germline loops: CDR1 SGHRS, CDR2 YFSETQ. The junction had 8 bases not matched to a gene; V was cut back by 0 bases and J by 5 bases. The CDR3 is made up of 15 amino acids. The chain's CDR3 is CASSLAGGDPHEQYF. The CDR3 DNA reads TGCGCCAGCAGCTTGGCAGGGGGAGACCCCCACGAGCAGTACTTC.

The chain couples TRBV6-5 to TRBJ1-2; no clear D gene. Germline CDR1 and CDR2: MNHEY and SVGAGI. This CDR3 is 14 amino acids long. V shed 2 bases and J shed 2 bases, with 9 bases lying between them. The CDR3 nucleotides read TGTGCCAGCAGTTACCGGGAAGAGAACTATGGCTACACCTTC. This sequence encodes CASSYREENYGYTF.

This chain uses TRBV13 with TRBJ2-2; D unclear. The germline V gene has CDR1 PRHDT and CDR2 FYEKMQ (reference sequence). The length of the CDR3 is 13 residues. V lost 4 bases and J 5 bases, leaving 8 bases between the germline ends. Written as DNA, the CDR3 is TGTGCCAGCAGCTACCGTCAGACCGGGGAGCTGTTTTTT. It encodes CASSYRQTGELFF.

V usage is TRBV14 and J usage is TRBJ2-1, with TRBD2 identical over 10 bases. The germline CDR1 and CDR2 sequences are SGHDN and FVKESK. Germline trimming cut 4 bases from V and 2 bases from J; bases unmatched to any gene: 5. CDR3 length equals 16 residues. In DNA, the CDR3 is TGTGCCAGCAGCCTCACTAGCGGGGTGACCTACAATGAGCAGTTCTTC. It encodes CASSLTSGVTYNEQFF.

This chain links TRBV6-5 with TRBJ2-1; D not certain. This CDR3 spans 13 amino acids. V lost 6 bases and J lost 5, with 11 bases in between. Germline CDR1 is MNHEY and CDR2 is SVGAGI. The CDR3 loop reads CASRGSPHNEQFF. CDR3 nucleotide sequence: TGTGCCAGCAGGGGCTCCCCGCACAATGAGCAGTTCTTC.

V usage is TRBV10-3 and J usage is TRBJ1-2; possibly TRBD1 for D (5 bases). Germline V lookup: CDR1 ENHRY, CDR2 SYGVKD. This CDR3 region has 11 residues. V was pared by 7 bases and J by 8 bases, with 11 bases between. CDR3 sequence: CAITGGGGYTF. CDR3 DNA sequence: TGTGCCATCACCGGGGGTGGCGGCTACACCTTC.

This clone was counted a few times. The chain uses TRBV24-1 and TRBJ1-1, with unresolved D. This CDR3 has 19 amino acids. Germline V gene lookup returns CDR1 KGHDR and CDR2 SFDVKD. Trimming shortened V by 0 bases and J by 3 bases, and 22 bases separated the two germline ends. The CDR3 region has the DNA TGTGCCACCAGTGATTTGCCGACGACAAGGGAGGGCGATGACACTGAAGCTTTCTTT. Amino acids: CATSDLPTTREGDDTEAFF.

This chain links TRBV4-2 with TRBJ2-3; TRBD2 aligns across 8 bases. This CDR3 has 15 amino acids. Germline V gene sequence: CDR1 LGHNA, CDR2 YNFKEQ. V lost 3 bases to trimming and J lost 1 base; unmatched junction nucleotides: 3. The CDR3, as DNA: TGTGCCAGCAGCCAGCGGGGGGAGGGCACAGATACGCAGTATTTT. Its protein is CASSQRGEGTDTQYF.

The CDR3 sequence is CASSSPGGNTIYF. The CDR3 bases are TGCGCCAGCAGCTCCCCAGGGGGAAACACCATATATTTT. V gene TRBV5-1 combines with J gene TRBJ1-3; a weak D match, TRBD1 (5 bases). Germline V gene lookup returns CDR1 SGHRS and CDR2 YFSETQ. The V gene lost 3 bases and the J gene lost 4 bases, with 8 bases spanning the gap. This CDR3 has 13 amino acids.

The CDR3 nucleotides are TGTGCCACCAGTGACCCGGACAGGGGGCCCCGCAATCAGCCCCAGCATTTT. Its translation: CATSDPDRGPRNQPQHF. The gene calls are TRBV24-1 and TRBJ1-5; 11 bases are a match to TRBD1. The germline V gene has CDR1 KGHDR and CDR2 SFDVKD. J lost 2 bases, V lost 4 bases, and 6 bases had no gene match. CDR3 length equals 17 residues.

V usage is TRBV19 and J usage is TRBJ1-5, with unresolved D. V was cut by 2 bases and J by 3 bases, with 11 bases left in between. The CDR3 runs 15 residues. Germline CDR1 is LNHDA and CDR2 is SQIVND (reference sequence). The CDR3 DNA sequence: TGTGCCAGTAGTATACGGGAGGCCTTCAATCAGCCCCAGCATTTT. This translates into CASSIREAFNQPQHF.

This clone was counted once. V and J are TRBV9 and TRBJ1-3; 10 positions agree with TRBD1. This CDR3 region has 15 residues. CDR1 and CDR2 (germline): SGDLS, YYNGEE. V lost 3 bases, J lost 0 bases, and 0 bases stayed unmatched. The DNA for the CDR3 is TGTGCCAGCAGCGGGACAGGGGGCTCTGGAAACACCATATATTTT. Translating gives CASSGTGGSGNTIYF.